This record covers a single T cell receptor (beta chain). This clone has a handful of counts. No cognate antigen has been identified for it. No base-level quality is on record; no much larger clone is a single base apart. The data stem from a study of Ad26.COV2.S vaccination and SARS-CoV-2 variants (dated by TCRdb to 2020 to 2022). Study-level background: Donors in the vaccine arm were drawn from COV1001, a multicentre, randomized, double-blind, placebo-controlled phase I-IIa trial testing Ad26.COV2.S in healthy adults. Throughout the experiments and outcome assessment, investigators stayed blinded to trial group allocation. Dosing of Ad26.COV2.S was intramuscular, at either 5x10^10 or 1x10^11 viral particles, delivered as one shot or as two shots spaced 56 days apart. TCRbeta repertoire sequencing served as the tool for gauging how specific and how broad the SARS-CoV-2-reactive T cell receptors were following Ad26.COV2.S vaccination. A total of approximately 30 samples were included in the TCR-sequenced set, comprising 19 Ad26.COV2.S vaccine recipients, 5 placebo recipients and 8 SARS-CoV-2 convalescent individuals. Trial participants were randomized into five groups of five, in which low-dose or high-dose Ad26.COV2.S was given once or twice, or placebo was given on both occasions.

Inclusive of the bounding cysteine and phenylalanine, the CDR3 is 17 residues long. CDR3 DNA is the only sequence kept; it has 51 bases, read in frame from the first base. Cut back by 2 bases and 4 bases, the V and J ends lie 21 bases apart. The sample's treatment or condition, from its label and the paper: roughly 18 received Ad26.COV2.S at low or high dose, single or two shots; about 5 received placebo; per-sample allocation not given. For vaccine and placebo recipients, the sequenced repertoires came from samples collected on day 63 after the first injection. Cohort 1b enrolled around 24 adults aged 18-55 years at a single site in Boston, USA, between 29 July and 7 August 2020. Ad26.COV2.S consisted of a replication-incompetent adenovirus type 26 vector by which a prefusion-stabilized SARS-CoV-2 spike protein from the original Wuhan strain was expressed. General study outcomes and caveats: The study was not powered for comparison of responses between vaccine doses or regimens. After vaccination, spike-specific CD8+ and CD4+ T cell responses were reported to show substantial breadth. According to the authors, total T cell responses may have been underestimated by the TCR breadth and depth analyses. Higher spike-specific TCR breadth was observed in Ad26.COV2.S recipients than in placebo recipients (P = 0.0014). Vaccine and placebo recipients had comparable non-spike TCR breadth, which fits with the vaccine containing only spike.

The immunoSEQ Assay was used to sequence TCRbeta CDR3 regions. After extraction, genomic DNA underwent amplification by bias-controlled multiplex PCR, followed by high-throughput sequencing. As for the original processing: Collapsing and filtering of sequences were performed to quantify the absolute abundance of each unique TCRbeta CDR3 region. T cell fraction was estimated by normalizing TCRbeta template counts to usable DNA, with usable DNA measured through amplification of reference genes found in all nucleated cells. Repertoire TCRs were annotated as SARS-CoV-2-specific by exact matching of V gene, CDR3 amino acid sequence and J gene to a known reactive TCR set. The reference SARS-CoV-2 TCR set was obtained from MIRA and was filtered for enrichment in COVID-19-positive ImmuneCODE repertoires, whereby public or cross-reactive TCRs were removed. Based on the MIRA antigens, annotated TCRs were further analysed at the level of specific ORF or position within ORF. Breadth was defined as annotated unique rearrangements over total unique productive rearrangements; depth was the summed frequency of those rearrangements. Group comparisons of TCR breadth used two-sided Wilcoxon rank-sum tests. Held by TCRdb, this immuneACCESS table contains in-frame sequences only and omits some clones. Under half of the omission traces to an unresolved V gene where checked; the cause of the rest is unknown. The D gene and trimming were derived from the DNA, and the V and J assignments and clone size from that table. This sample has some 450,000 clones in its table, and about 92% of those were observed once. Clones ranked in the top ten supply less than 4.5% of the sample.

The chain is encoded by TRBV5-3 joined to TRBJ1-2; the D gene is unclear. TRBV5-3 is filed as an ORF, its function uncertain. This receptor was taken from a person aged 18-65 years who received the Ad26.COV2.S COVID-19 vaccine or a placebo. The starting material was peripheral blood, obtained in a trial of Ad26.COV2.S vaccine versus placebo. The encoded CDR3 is CARSFVPPPLGSYGYTF. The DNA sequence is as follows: TGTGCCAGAAGCTTCGTCCCCCCGCCTTTAGGGAGCTATGGCTACACCTTC.